These 16 T cell receptor beta chains were sequenced from one sample in a study of circulating CD8 cells and anti-PD-1 response in melanoma. TCR libraries were prepared from roughly 14 ng of total RNA with the QIAseq Immune Repertoire TCR panel. TCRdb recomputed calls from the reads with MiXCR, one row per CDR3 protein. The repertoire holds hundreds of distinct CDR3 sequences, with about 9.8% as singletons. Live CD3+CD8+TCRalphabeta+ cells were sorted into four subsets by PD-1 and/or TIGIT. The sample was CD8+ T cells from PBMCs, taken at baseline or after one month of anti-PD-1 therapy (not recorded which). The receptors were gathered from a human donor with melanoma.

By proportion, this clonotype is medium-sized. The chain is built from TRBV10-2 and TRBJ2-3; 8 bases fit TRBD2. Unmatched junction bases numbered 10, after V lost 6 bases and J lost 2 bases. Germline CDR1 and CDR2: WSHSY and SAAADI. This CDR3 comprises 16 residues. CDR3 DNA: TGCGCCAGCAGAGCGGGGGCCTTCCGTTACACAGATACGCAGTATTTT. This sequence encodes CASRAGAFRYTDTQYF.

This clonotype has a handful of counts. A single base separates this from a much larger clone, so it may be a read error. V and J are TRBV29-1 and TRBJ1-1; the D gene is possibly TRBD1 (5 bases). The CDR3 sequence is 15 residues long. From germline, CDR1 is SQVTM and CDR2 ANQGSEA. The CDR3, as DNA: TGCAGCGTTGTCGGGGCGGGTTGGCTGAACTCTGAAGCTTTCTTT. Its protein product is CSVVGAGWLNSEAFF.

By its share, this clonotype is large (0.1 to 1%). The gene calls are TRBV11-3 and TRBJ2-2; D may be TRBD2 (6 bases). Germline V gene sequence: CDR1 SGHNT, CDR2 YENEEA. V was pared by 0 bases and J by 1 base, with 6 bases between. There are 15 residues in the CDR3. The CDR3 bases are TGTGCCAGCAGCTTAGAGCGGGGGAACACCGGGGAGCTGTTTTTT. Its protein is CASSLERGNTGELFF.

The rearrangement joins TRBV12-3 or TRBV12-4 to TRBJ2-7, with D possibly matching TRBD2 (6 bases). V lost 7 bases, J lost 0 bases, and 13 bases lay in between. This CDR3 spans 14 amino acids. The CDR3 is CASTPGVISYEQYF. The CDR3 nucleotides are TGTGCCAGCACCCCGGGGGTCATCTCCTACGAGCAGTACTTC.

This clonotype is deemed large. V and J are TRBV7-9 and TRBJ1-3; 8 bases agree with TRBD1. This CDR3 has 15 amino acids. After removal of 5 bases from V and 0 bases from J, the junction contained 3 bases not matched to a gene. The germline CDR1 and CDR2 sequences are SEHNR and FQNEAQ (reference sequence). The CDR3 is CASSGGQGSGNTIYF. The CDR3 DNA follows: TGTGCCAGCAGCGGCGGACAGGGCTCTGGAAACACCATATATTTT.

This clonotype is large in the sample. This rearrangement joins TRBV4-3 to TRBJ2-7; 10 positions agree with TRBD1. Germline V gene data show CDR1 as LGHNA and CDR2 as YSLEER. CDR3 size: 16 residues. The trim removed 5 bases at V and 1 base at J, leaving 8 bases unmatched. The CDR3 DNA reads as TGCGCCAGCAGCTTCAGCGGGACAGGGGAGTCCTACGAGCAGTACTTC. Amino acid sequence: CASSFSGTGESYEQYF.

This clonotype ranks as large. This sequence joins TRBV12-5 and TRBJ2-1; D is uncertain. The V gene's germline CDR1 is LGHNT and CDR2 FRNRAP. This CDR3 contains 12 residues. V was pared by 3 bases and J by 8 bases, with 8 bases between. Here the CDR3 reads CASGFTSDEQFF. The CDR3 bases are TGTGCTAGTGGTTTCACGAGCGATGAGCAGTTCTTC.

This clonotype is medium-sized (0.01 to 0.1%) by share. This chain uses TRBV14 with TRBJ2-1; D is unclear. The length of the CDR3 is 11 residues. V lost 3 bases and J 7 bases, leaving 4 bases between the germline ends. Germline V lookup: CDR1 SGHDN, CDR2 FVKESK. The CDR3 reads CASSHGNEQFF. CDR3 nucleotide sequence: TGTGCCAGCAGCCATGGAAATGAGCAGTTCTTC.

This clonotype is termed large. This rearrangement joins TRBV4-2 to TRBJ2-2; TRBD1 matches at 8 bases. The ends lost 0 bases at V and 4 bases at J; junction bases unmatched: 4. Germline V gene sequence: CDR1 LGHNA, CDR2 YNFKEQ. The CDR3 is 16 amino acids. The CDR3 sequence is CASSQETGEVTGELFF. In DNA form, the CDR3 reads TGTGCCAGCAGCCAAGAGACAGGGGAAGTCACCGGGGAGCTGTTTTTT.

Relative to its sample, this clonotype is large (0.1 to 1%). The rearrangement uses TRBV27 and TRBJ2-7; unclear D gene. V was shortened by 3 bases and J by 6 bases, with 18 bases between the two germline ends. The length of the CDR3 is 15 residues. CDR1 and CDR2 (germline): MNHEY, SMNVEV (reference sequence). In DNA, the CDR3 is TGTGCCAGCAGTTTGAGTCCCATTTTAGGGTCCGAGCAGTACTTC. This translates into CASSLSPILGSEQYF.

By frequency in the sample, this clonotype is large. The chain uses TRBV27 and TRBJ1-1; D possibly corresponds to TRBD1 (5 bases). Trimming cost V 4 bases and J 7 bases, with 16 bases left between them. Germline V gives CDR1 MNHEY, CDR2 SMNVEV (reference sequence). The CDR3 spans 14 residues. This CDR3 reads CASSSRMGLSEAFF. The CDR3 bases are TGTGCCAGCAGTTCTCGGATGGGGCTTAGTGAAGCTTTCTTT.

This clonotype is labeled hyperexpanded. The chain has TRBV2 and TRBJ2-1; 7 positions match TRBD2. CDR1 and CDR2 (germline): SNHLY, FYNNEI. Losses at the gene ends were 11 bases for V and 7 bases for J; bases not matched to a gene: 14. The CDR3 length is 14 residues. The CDR3 loop is CAGSPARGMNEQFF. CDR3 coding DNA: TGTGCCGGAAGCCCTGCGCGGGGGATGAATGAGCAGTTCTTC.

This clonotype is judged large. J is TRBJ2-1 and V is TRBV19; D unresolved. V lost 1 base, J lost 5 bases, and 6 bases lay in between. The CDR3 has 13 amino acids. Germline CDR1 and CDR2: LNHDA and SQIVND (reference sequence). The CDR3 protein is CASSIVQNNEQFF. In DNA, the CDR3 is TGTGCCAGTAGTATAGTGCAGAACAATGAGCAGTTCTTC.

Comments on this clonotype: It is likely a read error: a sequence one base away is far more abundant. The gene calls are TRBV2 and TRBJ2-1; D might be TRBD2 (6 bases). The CDR3 totals 13 residues. V gave up 4 bases and J gave up 13 bases, with 17 bases separating them. CDR1 and CDR2 from the germline V gene are SNHLY and FYNNEI. CDR3 amino acids: CASSALAKETQFF. The CDR3 DNA is TGTGCCAGCAGTGCTCTAGCGAAAGAGACCCAGTTCTTC.

By frequency in the sample, this clonotype is large (0.1 to 1%). The genes are TRBV30 and TRBJ2-7, with D perhaps TRBD1 or TRBD2 (7 bases each). The CDR3 is made up of 14 amino acids. Germline-derived CDR1 and CDR2 are GTSNPN and SVGIG (reference sequence). V was cut by 3 bases and J by 3 bases, with 15 bases left in between. The CDR3 coding sequence is TGTGCCTGGAGCAGGGGGGGACCCGTCTACGAGCAGTACTTC. It translates to CAWSRGGPVYEQYF.

This clonotype is deemed large. The chain carries TRBV29-1 and TRBJ2-3; D possibly corresponds to TRBD2 (6 bases). The CDR3 loop spans 13 amino acids. V lost 4 bases and J lost 4, with 12 bases in between. CDR1 is SQVTM and CDR2 is ANQGSEA in the germline V gene. The CDR3, as DNA: TGCAGCGTTGGGAGGGAGAGGTCAGATACGCAGTATTTT. Amino acids: CSVGRERSDTQYF.